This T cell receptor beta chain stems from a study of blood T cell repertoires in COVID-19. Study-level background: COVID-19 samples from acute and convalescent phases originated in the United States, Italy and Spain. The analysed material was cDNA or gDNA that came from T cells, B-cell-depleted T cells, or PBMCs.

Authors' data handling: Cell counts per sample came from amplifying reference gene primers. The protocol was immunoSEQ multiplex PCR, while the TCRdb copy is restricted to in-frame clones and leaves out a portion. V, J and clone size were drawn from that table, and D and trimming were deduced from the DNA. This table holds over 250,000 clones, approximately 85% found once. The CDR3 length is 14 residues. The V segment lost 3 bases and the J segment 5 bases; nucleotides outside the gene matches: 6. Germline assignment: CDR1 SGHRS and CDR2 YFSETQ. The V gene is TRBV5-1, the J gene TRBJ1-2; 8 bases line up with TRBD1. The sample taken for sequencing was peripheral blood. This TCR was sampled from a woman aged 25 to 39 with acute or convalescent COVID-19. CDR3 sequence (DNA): TGCGCCAGCAGCTCCGGACAGGGAGGGTATGGCTACACCTTC. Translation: CASSSGQGGYGYTF.